This section outlines one TCR beta chain sequence together with its context. These data originate in a study of blood T cell repertoires in COVID-19. This CDR3 has 14 residues. Trimming stripped 1 base from V and 7 bases from J, with 14 bases between. Germline values: CDR1 SGDLS, CDR2 YYNGEE. Assay: immunoSEQ multiplex PCR; the TCRdb copy retains only in-frame clones and omits some. The data show around 140,000 clones, roughly 84% seen once. The sequence was obtained from a human donor in a cohort sampled during active COVID-19. The V call is TRBV9, the J call TRBJ1-2; TRBD1 might be the D (6 bases). Sequenced: peripheral blood. Here the CDR3 reads CASSVLQGGGGYTF. The CDR3 DNA reads as TGTGCCAGCAGCGTACTACAGGGAGGGGGTGGCTACACCTTC.